This TCR beta chain was captured in a study of metastatic and nonmetastatic thyroid tumors. The V gene's germline CDR1 is LGHDT and CDR2 YNNKEL (reference sequence). CDR3 length: 15 amino acids. V dropped 1 base and J dropped 2; count of bases not matched to a gene: 1. TCRdb called clones again from the PCR reads with MiXCR. The top ten hold 15% to 20% of the sample, which has roughly 13,000 clones, 27% seen once. Patients had received no treatment of any kind before thyroid surgery. Notes on the study in general: The study reportedly found significantly higher TCR beta diversity in malignant thyroid tumors than benign nodules, in blood and tumor.

A note on this clone: Its specificity is unknown.

This sequence was found in a female donor with papillary thyroid cancer or a benign thyroid nodule (not recorded which). Some clones in this sample may be carry-over from other donors' samples. The sample comprised tumor tissue. J is TRBJ2-4 and V is TRBV3-1; 8 bases agree with TRBD1. The CDR3 DNA reads as TGTGCCAGCAGCCAAGGGACAGGGCCCAAAAACATTCAGTACTTC. Protein product: CASSQGTGPKNIQYF.